This TCR beta chain was profiled in a study of shared clonotypes between healthy human individuals. Study overall: Three plates were used per donor for CD4 naive, three for CD4 memory, two for CD8 naive and one for CD8 memory.

Study-wide results and limits: The study found about 5% of naive CD4 clonotypes shared across a handful of donors. Clonotype sharing among the donors was expected to vary with sequencing depth.

The CDR3 runs to 15 residues. V lost 3 bases, J lost 1 base, and 12 bases lay in between. The germline gives CDR1 LNHDA, CDR2 SQIVND (reference sequence). Assay runs were performed at deep level. Sequenced by immunoSEQ multiplex PCR; TCRdb stores in-frame clones only, minus some. The table lists 2 million to 2.5 million clones, almost 96% of them singletons. This clone was seen once. Antigen: not known. The chain couples TRBV19 to TRBJ1-1, with D maybe TRBD1 (6 bases). Sequenced sample: naive CD4+ T cells sorted from blood. This sample's subset: CD45RA+ positively selected. This TCR was sampled from a man between 18 and 35 years old in good health. The CDR3 spells CASSISGTQNTEAFF. The CDR3 DNA sequence: TGTGCCAGTAGTATCTCCGGGACACAGAACACTGAAGCTTTCTTT.